The clone carrying this TCR beta chain came up once. Its target is unknown. The immunoSEQ assay was version 4, run in survey mode. Each sample used up to roughly 1 ug genomic DNA diluted to around 10 ng/uL. Assay used: immunoSEQ multiplex PCR; TCRdb lists only in-frame clones, some missing. This sample yields about 40,000 clones, of which 70% to 80% are seen a single time; approximately 15% belongs to the top ten. The data stem from a study of persistence of HIV-infected CD4 T cells. Across the study: Multiple blood draws of up to roughly 200 mL, except a couple of donors with single leukapheresis. Overall study findings and caveats: Degenerate expanded CDR3beta sequences were enriched among CMV- and Gag-responding cells.

Overlapping HIV-1 Gag 15-mer peptides at 0.95 to 1 ug per peptide per mL were used. Memory cells lacking CD40L and CD69 with high CD45RO were sorted. Per germline, CDR1 KGHSH and CDR2 LQKENI. The CDR3 has 12 residues. Trimming stripped 3 bases from V and 6 bases from J, with 8 bases between. J is TRBJ1-2 and V is TRBV18; D is unresolved. This clonotype was sampled from an adult man with HIV who was CMV-seropositive. The sample in question was CD4+ T cells sorted from PBMCs after approximately 20-hour stimulation, obtained from a patient who received antiretroviral therapy. The CDR3 sequence is CASSPSRNGYTF. In DNA form, the CDR3 reads TGTGCCAGCTCACCGAGTAGAAATGGCTACACCTTC.